This T cell receptor (beta chain) was recorded in a study of cytomegalovirus exposure and HLA in healthy donors. The PCR made use of 60 Vbeta and 13 Jbeta primers. The table came from immunoSEQ multiplex PCR; TCRdb's copy has only in-frame clones and leaves some out. The sample yields roughly 120,000 clones, around three quarters seen once. The ends lost 4 bases at V and 5 bases at J; junction bases unmatched: 15. Germline CDR1 LGHNA, CDR2 YSLEER. This CDR3 has 17 residues. This cohort consisted of healthy bone marrow donors. The sequence was obtained from a woman aged 25 to 39 in good health and CMV-seronegative. This chain uses TRBV4-3 with TRBJ1-1, with 8 bases fitting TRBD1. The sample taken for sequencing was PBMCs. The CDR3 DNA is TGCGCCAGCAGCCCCCTATCCGCCCAGGGGGCCCCGACTGAAGCTTTCTTT. Translating it yields CASSPLSAQGAPTEAFF.